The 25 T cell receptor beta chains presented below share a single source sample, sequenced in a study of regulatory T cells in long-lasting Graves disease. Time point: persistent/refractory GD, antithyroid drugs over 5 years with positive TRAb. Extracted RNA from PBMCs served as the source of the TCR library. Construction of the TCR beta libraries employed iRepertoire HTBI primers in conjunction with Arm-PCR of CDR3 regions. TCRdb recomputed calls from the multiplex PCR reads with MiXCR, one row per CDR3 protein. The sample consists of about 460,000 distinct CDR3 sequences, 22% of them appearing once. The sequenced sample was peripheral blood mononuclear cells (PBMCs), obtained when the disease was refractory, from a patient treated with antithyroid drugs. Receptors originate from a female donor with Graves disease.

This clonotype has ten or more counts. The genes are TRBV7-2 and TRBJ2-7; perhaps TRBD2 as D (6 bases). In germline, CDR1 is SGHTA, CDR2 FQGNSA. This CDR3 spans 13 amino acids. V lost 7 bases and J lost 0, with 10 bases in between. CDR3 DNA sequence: TGTGCCAGCACCCGGGAGAGCTCCTACGAGCAGTACTTC. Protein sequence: CASTRESSYEQYF.

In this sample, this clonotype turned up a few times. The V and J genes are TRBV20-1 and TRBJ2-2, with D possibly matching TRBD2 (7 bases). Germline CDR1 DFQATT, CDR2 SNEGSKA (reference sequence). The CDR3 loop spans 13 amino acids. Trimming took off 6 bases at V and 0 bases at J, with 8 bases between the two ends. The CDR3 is CSAGGANTGELFF. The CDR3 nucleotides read TGCAGTGCAGGGGGGGCGAACACCGGGGAGCTGTTTTTT.

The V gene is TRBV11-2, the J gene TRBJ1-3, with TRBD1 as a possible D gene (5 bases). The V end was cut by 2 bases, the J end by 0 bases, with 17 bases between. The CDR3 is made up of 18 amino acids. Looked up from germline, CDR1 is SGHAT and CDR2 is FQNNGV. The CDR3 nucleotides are TGTGCCAGCAGCTTAAACTTGGCAGGGAGAACCTCTGGAAACACCATATATTTT. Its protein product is CASSLNLAGRTSGNTIYF.

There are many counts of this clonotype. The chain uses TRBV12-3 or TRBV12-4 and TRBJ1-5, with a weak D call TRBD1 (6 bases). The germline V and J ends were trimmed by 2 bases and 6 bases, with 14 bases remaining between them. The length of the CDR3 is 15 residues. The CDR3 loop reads CASSLPQGSGQPQHF. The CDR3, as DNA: TGTGCCAGCAGTTTACCCCAGGGGTCGGGTCAGCCCCAGCATTTT.

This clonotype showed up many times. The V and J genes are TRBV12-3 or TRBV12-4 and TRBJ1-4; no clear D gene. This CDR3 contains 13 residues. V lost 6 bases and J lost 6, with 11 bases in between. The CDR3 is CASSPFTHEKLFF. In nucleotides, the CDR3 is TGTGCCAGCAGCCCCTTTACTCATGAAAAACTGTTTTTT.

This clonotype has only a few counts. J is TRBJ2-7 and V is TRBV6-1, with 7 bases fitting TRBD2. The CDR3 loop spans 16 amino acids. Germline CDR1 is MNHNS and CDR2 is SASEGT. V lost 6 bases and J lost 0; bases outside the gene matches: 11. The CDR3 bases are TGTGCCAGCAGACTCTATAGCGGGTCGAGCTCCTACGAGCAGTACTTC. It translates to CASRLYSGSSSYEQYF.

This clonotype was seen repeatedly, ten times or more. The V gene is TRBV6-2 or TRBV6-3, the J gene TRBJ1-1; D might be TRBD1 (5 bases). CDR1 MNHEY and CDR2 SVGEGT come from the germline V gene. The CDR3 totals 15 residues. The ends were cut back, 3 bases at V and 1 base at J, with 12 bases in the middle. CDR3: CASSYWTGANTEAFF. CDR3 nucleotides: TGTGCCAGCAGTTATTGGACTGGGGCGAACACTGAAGCTTTCTTT.

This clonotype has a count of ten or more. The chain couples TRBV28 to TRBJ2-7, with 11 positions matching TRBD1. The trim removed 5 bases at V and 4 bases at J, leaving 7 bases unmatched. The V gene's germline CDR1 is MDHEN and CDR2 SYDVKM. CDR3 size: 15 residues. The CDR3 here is CASSPPGTGGYEQYF. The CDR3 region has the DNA TGTGCCAGCAGTCCCCCCGGGACAGGGGGTTACGAGCAGTACTTC. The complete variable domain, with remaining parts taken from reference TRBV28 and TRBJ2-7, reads DVKVTQSSRYLVKRTGEKVFLECVQDMDHENMFWYRQDPGLGLRLIYFSYDVKMKEKGDIPEGYSVSREKKERFSLILESASTNQTSMYLCASSPPGTGGYEQYFGPGTRLTVT.

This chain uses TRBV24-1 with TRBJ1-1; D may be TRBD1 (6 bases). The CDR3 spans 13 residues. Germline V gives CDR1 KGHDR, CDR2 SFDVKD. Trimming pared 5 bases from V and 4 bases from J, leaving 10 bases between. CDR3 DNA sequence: TGTGCCACCAGTGCAGGGGCAGGCACTGAAGCTTTCTTT. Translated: CATSAGAGTEAFF.

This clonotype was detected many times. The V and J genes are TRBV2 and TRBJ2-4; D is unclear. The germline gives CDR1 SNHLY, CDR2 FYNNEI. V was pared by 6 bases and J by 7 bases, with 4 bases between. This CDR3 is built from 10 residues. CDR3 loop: CASRGNIQYF. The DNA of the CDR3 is TGTGCCAGCAGGGGTAACATTCAGTACTTC.

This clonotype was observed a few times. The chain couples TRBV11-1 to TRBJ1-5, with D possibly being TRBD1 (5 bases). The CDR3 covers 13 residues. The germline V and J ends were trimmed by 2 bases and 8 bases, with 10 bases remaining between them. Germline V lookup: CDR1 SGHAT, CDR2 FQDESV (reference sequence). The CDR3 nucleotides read TGTGCCAGCAGCTTACGGGGGATGGAGCCCCAGCATTTT. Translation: CASSLRGMEPQHF. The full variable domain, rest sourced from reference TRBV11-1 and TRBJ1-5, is EAEVAQSPRYKITEKSQAVAFWCDPISGHATLYWYRQILGQGPELLVQFQDESVVDDSQLPKDRFSAERLKGVDSTLKIQPAELGDSAMYLCASSLRGMEPQHFGDGTRLSIL.

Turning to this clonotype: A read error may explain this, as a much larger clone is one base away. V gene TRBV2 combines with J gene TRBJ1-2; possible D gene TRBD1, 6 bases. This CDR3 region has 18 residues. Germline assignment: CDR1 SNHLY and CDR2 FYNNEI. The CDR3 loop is CTSSDISFRLLAGDGYTF. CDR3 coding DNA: TGTACCAGCAGCGATATCTCTTTTAGATTACTGGCAGGGGATGGCTACACCTTC. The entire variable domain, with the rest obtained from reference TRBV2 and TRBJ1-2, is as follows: EPEVTQTPSHQVTQMGQEVILRCVPISNHLYFYWYRQILGQKVEFLVSFYNNEISEKSEIFDDQFSVERPDGSNFTLKIRSTKLEDSAMYFCTSSDISFRLLAGDGYTFGSGTRLTVV.

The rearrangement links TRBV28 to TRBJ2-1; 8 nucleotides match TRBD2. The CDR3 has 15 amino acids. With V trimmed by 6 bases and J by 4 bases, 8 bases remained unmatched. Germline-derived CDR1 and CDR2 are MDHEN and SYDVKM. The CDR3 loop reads CASSLIRGRYNEQFF. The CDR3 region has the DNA TGTGCCAGCAGCTTAATTCGCGGGAGGTACAATGAGCAGTTCTTC.

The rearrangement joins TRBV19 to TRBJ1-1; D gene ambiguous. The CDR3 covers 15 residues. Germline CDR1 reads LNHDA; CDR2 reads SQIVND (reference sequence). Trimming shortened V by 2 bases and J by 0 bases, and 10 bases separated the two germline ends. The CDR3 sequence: CASSISGSMNTEAFF. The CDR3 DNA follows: TGTGCCAGTAGTATATCGGGCAGCATGAACACTGAAGCTTTCTTT.

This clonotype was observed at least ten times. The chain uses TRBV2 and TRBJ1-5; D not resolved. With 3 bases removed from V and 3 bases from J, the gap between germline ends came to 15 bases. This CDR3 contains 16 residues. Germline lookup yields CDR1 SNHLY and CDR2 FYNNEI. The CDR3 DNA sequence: TGTGCCAGCAGTGAGTATGCTACGGGGATCAATCAGCCCCAGCATTTT. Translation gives CASSEYATGINQPQHF.

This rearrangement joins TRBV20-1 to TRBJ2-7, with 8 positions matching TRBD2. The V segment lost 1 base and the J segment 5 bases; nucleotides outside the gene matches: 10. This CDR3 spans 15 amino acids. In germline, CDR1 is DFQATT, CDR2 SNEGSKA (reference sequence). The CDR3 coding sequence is TGCAGTGCTAGAGGTCCCAGCGGGAGTGTCGACGAGCAGTACTTC. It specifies CSARGPSGSVDEQYF.

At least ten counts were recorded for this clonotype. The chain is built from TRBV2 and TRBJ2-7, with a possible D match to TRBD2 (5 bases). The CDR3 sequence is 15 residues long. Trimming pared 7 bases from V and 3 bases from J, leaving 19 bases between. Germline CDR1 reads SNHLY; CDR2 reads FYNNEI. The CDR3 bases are TGTGCCAGCAAAACTCTAGCCGGTGTGGACTACGAGCAGTACTTC. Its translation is CASKTLAGVDYEQYF.

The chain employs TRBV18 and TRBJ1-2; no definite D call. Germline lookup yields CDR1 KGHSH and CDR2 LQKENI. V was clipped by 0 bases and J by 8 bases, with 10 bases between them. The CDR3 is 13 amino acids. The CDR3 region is CASSPPMKPGYTF. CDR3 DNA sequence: TGTGCCAGCTCACCACCGATGAAGCCGGGCTACACCTTC.

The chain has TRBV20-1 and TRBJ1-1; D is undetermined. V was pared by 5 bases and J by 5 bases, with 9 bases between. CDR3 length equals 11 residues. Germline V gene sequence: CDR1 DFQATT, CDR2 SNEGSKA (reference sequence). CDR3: CSAGDRTEAFF. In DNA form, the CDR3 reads TGCAGTGCTGGGGATCGGACTGAAGCTTTCTTT.

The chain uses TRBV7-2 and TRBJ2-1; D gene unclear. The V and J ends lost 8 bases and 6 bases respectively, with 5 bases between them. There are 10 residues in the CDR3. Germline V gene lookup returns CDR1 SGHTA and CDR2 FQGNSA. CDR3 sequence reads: CASGPNEQFF. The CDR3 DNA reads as TGTGCCAGCGGGCCCAATGAGCAGTTCTTC.

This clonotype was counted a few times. CDR3 in amino acids: CASITSPRQVGETQYF. Here the CDR3 DNA reads TGTGCCAGCATAACCTCCCCCCGACAGGTAGGAGAGACCCAGTACTTC. This chain connects TRBV5-6 to TRBJ2-5; a weak D match, TRBD1 (6 bases). V shed 6 bases and J shed 4 bases, with 22 bases lying between them. Germline-derived CDR1 and CDR2 are SGHDT and YYEEEE. This CDR3 spans 16 amino acids. The full variable domain, its missing parts supplied by reference TRBV5-6 and TRBJ2-5, is DAGVTQSPTHLIKTRGQQVTLRCSPKSGHDTVSWYQQALGQGPQFIFQYYEEEERQRGNFPDRFSGHQFPNYSSELNVNALLLGDSALYLCASITSPRQVGETQYFGPGTRLLVL.

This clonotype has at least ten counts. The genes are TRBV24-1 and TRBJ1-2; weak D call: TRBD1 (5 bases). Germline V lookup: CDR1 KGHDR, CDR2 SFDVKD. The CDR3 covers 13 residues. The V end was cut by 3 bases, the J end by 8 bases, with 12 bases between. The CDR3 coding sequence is TGTGCCACCAGTGATACCTCGACAGTAGGCTACACCTTC. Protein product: CATSDTSTVGYTF.

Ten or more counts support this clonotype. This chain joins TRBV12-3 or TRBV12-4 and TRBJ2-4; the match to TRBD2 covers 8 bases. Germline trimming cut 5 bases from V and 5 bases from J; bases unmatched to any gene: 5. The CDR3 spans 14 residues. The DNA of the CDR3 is TGTGCCAGCAGTCCACCGGGACTAGAAAACATTCAGTACTTC. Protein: CASSPPGLENIQYF.

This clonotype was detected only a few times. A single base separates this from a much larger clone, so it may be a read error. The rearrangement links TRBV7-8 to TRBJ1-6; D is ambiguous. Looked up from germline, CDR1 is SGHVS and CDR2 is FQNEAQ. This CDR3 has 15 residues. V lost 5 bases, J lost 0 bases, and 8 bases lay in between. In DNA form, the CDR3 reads TGTGCCAGCAGCCCGGACGGCTCCTATAATTCACCCCTCCACTTT. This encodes CASSPDGSYNSPLHF.

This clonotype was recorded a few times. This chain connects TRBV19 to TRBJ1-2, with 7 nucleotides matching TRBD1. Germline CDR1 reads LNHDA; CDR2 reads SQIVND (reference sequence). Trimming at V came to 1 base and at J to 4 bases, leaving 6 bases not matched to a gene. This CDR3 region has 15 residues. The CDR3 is CASSIAGTEAYGYTF. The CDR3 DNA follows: TGTGCCAGTAGTATAGCGGGGACAGAGGCCTATGGCTACACCTTC.